This note documents a single TCR beta chain sequence. No antigen is known for it. This CDR3 is built from 14 residues. Germline V gene data show CDR1 as SGHAT and CDR2 as FQNNGV. Deletions cut 1 base from V and 10 bases from J, with 14 bases between. Produced via immunoSEQ multiplex PCR; TCRdb's table is partial and in-frame only. The sample comprises fewer than 600,000 clones, 80% to 90% of which are singletons, and about 1.5% rests with the top ten. This sample's treatment: approximately 18 received Ad26.COV2.S at low or high dose, single or two shots; about 5 received placebo; per-sample allocation not given. Collection of the samples took place on day 63 after the first injection of vaccine or placebo. This specimen belongs to a study of Ad26.COV2.S vaccination and SARS-CoV-2 variants. About the research overall: By the intramuscular route, Ad26.COV2.S was given once, or twice 56 days apart.

Study outcomes and limitations: Recipients of vaccine and of placebo showed similar breadth of their non-spike TCR repertoires.

The sequence was obtained from a person aged 18-60 years who received the Ad26.COV2.S COVID-19 vaccine or a placebo. The rearrangement uses TRBV11-2 and TRBJ2-1, with D possibly being TRBD1 (5 bases). The sample consisted of peripheral blood, taken in a trial of Ad26.COV2.S vaccine versus placebo. CDR3 residues: CASSLAFVSGEQFF. The DNA of the CDR3 is TGTGCCAGCAGCTTAGCTTTTGTATCAGGGGAGCAGTTCTTC.